Below, 23 T cell receptor beta chains from the same sample are listed, as sequenced in a study of early T cells in non-severe SARS-CoV-2 infection. Using its own MiXCR run on the 5' RACE reads, TCRdb lists one record per CDR3 protein. The sample consists of around 37,000 distinct CDR3 sequences, about 9.3% of them appearing once. Source material: whole blood. The receptors were gathered from an adult who was a healthcare worker with PCR-confirmed SARS-CoV-2 infection or an uninfected control (not recorded which).

Comments on this clonotype: A much larger clone is a single base away; this may be a read error. The chain combines TRBV20-1 with TRBJ1-6; 7 positions match TRBD1. Germline V lookup: CDR1 DFQATT, CDR2 SNEGSKA (reference sequence). This CDR3 has 13 amino acids. V dropped 6 bases and J dropped 9; count of bases not matched to a gene: 8. Here the CDR3 reads CSAVSGGSSPLHF. The CDR3 DNA is TGCAGTGCAGTCTCAGGGGGGAGTTCACCCCTCCACTTT.

This clonotype was recorded at least ten times. The chain couples TRBV20-1 to TRBJ1-5; a possible D gene is TRBD1 (6 bases). The CDR3 has 15 residues. Trimming left V 0 bases short and J 4 bases short, with 13 bases between. The germline CDR1 and CDR2 sequences are DFQATT and SNEGSKA (reference sequence). This CDR3 is CSARDGGQGNQPQHF. The CDR3 DNA follows: TGCAGTGCTAGAGATGGGGGGCAGGGAAATCAGCCCCAGCATTTT.

This clonotype was counted many times. The CDR3 DNA sequence: TGTGCCAGCAGTTCTGGCAGGACGTCCTACAATGAGCAGTTCTTC. As protein: CASSSGRTSYNEQFF. J is TRBJ2-1 and V is TRBV27; D unclear. The CDR3 has 15 residues. CDR1 and CDR2 (germline): MNHEY, SMNVEV (reference sequence). V was shortened by 4 bases and J by 1 base, with 11 bases between the two germline ends.

The chain couples TRBV7-3 to TRBJ2-4, with 7 bases identical to TRBD2. With 5 bases clipped from V and 7 bases from J, the junction kept 8 bases outside the gene matches. Germline V gene sequence: CDR1 SGHTA, CDR2 FQGTGA. The CDR3 runs to 14 residues. The CDR3 spells CASSPGGGANIQYF. In nucleotides, the CDR3 is TGTGCCAGCAGCCCGGGGGGTGGAGCGAACATTCAGTACTTC.

J is TRBJ1-1 and V is TRBV6-5, with D perhaps matching TRBD1 (6 bases). There are 15 residues in the CDR3. With 2 bases removed from V and 4 bases from J, the gap between germline ends came to 14 bases. CDR1 and CDR2 (germline): MNHEY, SVGAGI. CDR3 DNA sequence: TGTGCCAGCAGTTACCTTTCTCAGGGGTCCACTGAAGCTTTCTTT. It codes for CASSYLSQGSTEAFF.

As for this clonotype: It is unclear where the CDR3 begins or ends on the DNA, so no DNA is shown, and the CDR3 is as TCRdb lists it. CDR3 protein: CASSSSRGPFNEQFF. V is TRBV6-2 or TRBV6-3 and J is TRBJ2-1; whether TRBD2, the table's D call, matches the DNA was not checked. Germline values: CDR1 MNHEY, CDR2 SVGEGT. The CDR3 comprises 15 residues, both ends counted.

This clonotype was counted only a few times. The J gene is TRBJ2-5, the V gene TRBV9; D might be TRBD2 (5 bases). The CDR3 has 14 residues. Germline V gene lookup returns CDR1 SGDLS and CDR2 YYNGEE. The V end lost 4 bases, the J end lost 2 bases, and 12 bases lay between the germline ends. CDR3 DNA: TGTGCCAGCAGCCCGAGACTATTACAAGAGACCCAGTACTTC. Translation gives CASSPRLLQETQYF.

This clonotype appeared many times. The chain joins TRBV5-1 to TRBJ2-5, with D possibly being TRBD1 or TRBD2 (5 bases each). Trimming shortened V by 3 bases and J by 1 base, and 16 bases separated the two germline ends. The CDR3 runs 16 residues. In germline, CDR1 is SGHRS, CDR2 YFSETQ. The CDR3: CASSSGRRISQETQYF. CDR3 sequence (DNA): TGCGCCAGCAGCTCGGGACGGCGGATATCCCAAGAGACCCAGTACTTC.

This clonotype was picked up many times. The chain joins TRBV29-1 to TRBJ2-7; 8 bases match TRBD1. The J segment lost 4 bases and the V segment lost 1 base, leaving 3 bases of the junction unmatched. CDR1 and CDR2 from the germline V gene are SQVTM and ANQGSEA. This CDR3 has 13 amino acids. The DNA for the CDR3 is TGCAGCGTTGAAGGGGGACAGGTGTACGAGCAGTACTTC. It specifies CSVEGGQVYEQYF.

The chain uses TRBV12-3 or TRBV12-4 and TRBJ2-1, with D maybe TRBD2 (5 bases). The CDR3 has 13 amino acids. V shed 3 bases and J shed 7 bases, with 10 bases lying between them. This chain's CDR3 is CASSFGVRNEQFF. CDR3 sequence (DNA): TGTGCCAGCAGTTTCGGGGTTAGGAATGAGCAGTTCTTC.

This clonotype was counted many times. The chain carries TRBV7-6 and TRBJ2-5; D uncertain. This CDR3 comprises 14 residues. The germline CDR1 and CDR2 sequences are SGHVS and FNYEAQ. Trimming stripped 4 bases from V and 5 bases from J, with 14 bases between. The CDR3 coding sequence is TGTGCCAGCAGCTCCTCGACCGTTTTGGAGACCCAGTACTTC. Translation: CASSSSTVLETQYF.

Ten or more counts support this clonotype. The chain uses TRBV7-6 and TRBJ2-5; perhaps TRBD2 as D (6 bases). The CDR3 consists of 14 residues. V was pared by 4 bases and J by 5 bases, with 14 bases between. The germline gives CDR1 SGHVS, CDR2 FNYEAQ. CDR3 amino acids: CASSSGLLGETQYF. The DNA of the CDR3 is TGTGCCAGCAGCTCGGGACTCCTGGGGGAGACCCAGTACTTC.

This clonotype has ten or more counts. The genes are TRBV19 and TRBJ2-1, with 9 nucleotides matching TRBD2. This CDR3 has 15 residues. The junction had 6 bases not matched to a gene; V was cut back by 3 bases and J by 6 bases. From germline, CDR1 is LNHDA and CDR2 SQIVND (reference sequence). CDR3 in amino acids: CASSISLAGRNEQFF. In DNA, the CDR3 is TGTGCCAGTAGTATCTCCCTAGCGGGGCGCAATGAGCAGTTCTTC.

This clonotype was seen ten or more times. The rearrangement joins TRBV18 to TRBJ2-3, with TRBD2 matching over 10 bases. The V gene end was trimmed by 2 bases and the J gene end by 2 bases; junction bases not matched to a gene: 7. The CDR3 sequence is 17 residues long. Germline-derived CDR1 and CDR2 are KGHSH and LQKENI. CDR3 DNA: TGTGCCAGCTCACCAGTGAAACTAGCGGGGAACACAGATACGCAGTATTTT. Amino acid sequence: CASSPVKLAGNTDTQYF. Supplemented by reference TRBV18 and TRBJ2-3, the full variable domain reads NAGVMQNPRHLVRRRGQEARLRCSPMKGHSHVYWYRQLPEEGLKFMVYLQKENIIDESGMPKERFSAEFPKEGPSILRIQQVVRGDSAAYFCASSPVKLAGNTDTQYFGPGTRLTVL.

This clonotype has at least ten counts. This CDR3 is CASSRAGRDEQYF. The CDR3 coding sequence is TGTGCCAGCAGCCGGGCGGGGAGGGACGAGCAGTACTTC. This chain links TRBV5-6 with TRBJ2-7; 7 nucleotides agree with TRBD2. J lost 5 bases, V lost 4 bases, and 6 bases had no gene match. Looked up from germline, CDR1 is SGHDT and CDR2 is YYEEEE. This CDR3 has 13 amino acids.

This clonotype appeared many times. The J gene is TRBJ1-1, the V gene TRBV3-1; weak D call: TRBD1 (5 bases). The CDR3 consists of 13 residues. In germline, CDR1 is LGHDT, CDR2 YNNKEL (reference sequence). V was cut by 1 base and J by 8 bases, with 11 bases left in between. The CDR3 bases are TGTGCCAGCAGCCAAGGGGGGACTCGGGAAGCTTTCTTT. Amino acid sequence: CASSQGGTREAFF.

This clonotype appeared many times. This chain links TRBV28 with TRBJ2-1; D is unresolved. Between the trimmed V and J ends, which lost 8 bases and 8 bases, there was a span of 10 bases. Germline V CDR1 and CDR2: MDHEN, SYDVKM. The CDR3 sequence is 11 residues long. CDR3 DNA: TGTGCCAGCCAGCAGTGGGATGAGCAGTTCTTC. Translation: CASQQWDEQFF. The variable domain in full, with the rest retrieved from reference TRBV28 and TRBJ2-1, is DVKVTQSSRYLVKRTGEKVFLECVQDMDHENMFWYRQDPGLGLRLIYFSYDVKMKEKGDIPEGYSVSREKKERFSLILESASTNQTSMYLCASQQWDEQFFGPGTRLTVL.

CDR3 sequence: CASREGQIATYEQYF. The CDR3 DNA follows: TGTGCCAGCCGGGAAGGACAGATAGCTACCTACGAGCAGTACTTC. The chain carries TRBV5-6 and TRBJ2-7; possibly TRBD1 for D (6 bases). The CDR3 is 15 amino acids. The germline V gene encodes CDR1 SGHDT and CDR2 YYEEEE. V was trimmed by 7 bases and J by 2 bases, leaving 19 bases between them.

The chain is built from TRBV6-1 and TRBJ1-6, with D uncertain. V was shortened by 6 bases and J by 7 bases, with 10 bases between the two germline ends. The CDR3 is 13 residues long. Germline values: CDR1 MNHNS, CDR2 SASEGT. For the CDR3, the DNA is TGTGCCAGCAGGTGGACGGGGAATTCACCCCTCCACTTT. Amino acid sequence: CASRWTGNSPLHF.

This clonotype was counted many times. The chain recombines TRBV20-1 with TRBJ2-3; D might be TRBD2 (7 bases). Trimming removed 1 base from V and 2 bases from J, with 10 bases in between. The CDR3 has 14 amino acids. Germline CDR1 DFQATT, CDR2 SNEGSKA (reference sequence). The CDR3 DNA reads TGCAGTGCTAGAGGGGGGGGCCCCACAGATACGCAGTATTTT. Translated: CSARGGGPTDTQYF.

The J gene is TRBJ2-3, the V gene TRBV10-3; D unclear. This CDR3 contains 16 residues. V lost 4 bases, J lost 2 bases, and 16 bases lay in between. Germline-derived CDR1 and CDR2 are ENHRY and SYGVKD. CDR3 sequence (DNA): TGTGCCATCAGTGCCGTCAGCATTCTCAACACAGATACGCAGTATTTT. Amino acid sequence: CAISAVSILNTDTQYF.

This rearrangement joins TRBV29-1 to TRBJ2-3; no clear D. V was cut by 4 bases and J by 0 bases, with 8 bases left in between. Germline CDR1 is SQVTM and CDR2 is ANQGSEA. The CDR3 is made up of 13 amino acids. CDR3 residues: CSVGVGSTDTQYF. The CDR3 nucleotides read TGCAGCGTTGGAGTTGGTAGCACAGATACGCAGTATTTT.

This clonotype has just a few counts. J is TRBJ2-7 and V is TRBV20-1, with D maybe TRBD2 (6 bases). Germline V gene sequence: CDR1 DFQATT, CDR2 SNEGSKA (reference sequence). V lost 2 bases and J 4 bases, leaving 9 bases between the germline ends. The CDR3 has 12 amino acids. The DNA of the CDR3 is TGCAGTGCTAGATCTAGCGAGTACGAGCAGTACTTC. It is translated as CSARSSEYEQYF.